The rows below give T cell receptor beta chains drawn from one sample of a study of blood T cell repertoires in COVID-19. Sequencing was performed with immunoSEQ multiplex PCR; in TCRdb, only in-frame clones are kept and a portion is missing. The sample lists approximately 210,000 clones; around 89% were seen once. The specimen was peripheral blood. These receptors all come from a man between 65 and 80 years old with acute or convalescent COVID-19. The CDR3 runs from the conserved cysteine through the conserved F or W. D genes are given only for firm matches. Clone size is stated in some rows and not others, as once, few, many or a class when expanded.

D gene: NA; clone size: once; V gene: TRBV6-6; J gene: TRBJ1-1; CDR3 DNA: TGTGCCAGCAGTCCTGACAGGCCCGAGAGGGGGAACACTGAAGCTTTCTTT; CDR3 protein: CASSPDRPERGNTEAFF
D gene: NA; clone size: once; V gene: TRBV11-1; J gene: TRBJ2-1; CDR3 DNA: TGTGCCAGCAGCTTAGCGTATGACAGTTCCAATGAGCAGTTCTTC; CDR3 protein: CASSLAYDSSNEQFF
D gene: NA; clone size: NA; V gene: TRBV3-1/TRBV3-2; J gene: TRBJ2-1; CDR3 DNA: TGTGCCAGCAGCCCAACCTGGCCCTCCTCCTACAATGAGCAGTTCTTC; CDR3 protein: CASSPTWPSSYNEQFF
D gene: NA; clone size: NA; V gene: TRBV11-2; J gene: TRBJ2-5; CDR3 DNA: TGTGCCAGCAGCTTTTTTCTGGGGGGCCAAGAGACCCAGTACTTC; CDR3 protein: CASSFFLGGQETQYF
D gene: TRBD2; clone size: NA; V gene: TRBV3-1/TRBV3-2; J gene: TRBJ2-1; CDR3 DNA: TGTGCCAGCAGCGAGGGACTAGCGGGAGCGGGTGAGCAGTTCTTC; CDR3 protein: CASSEGLAGAGEQFF
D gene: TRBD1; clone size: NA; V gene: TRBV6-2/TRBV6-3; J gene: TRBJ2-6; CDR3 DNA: TGTGCCAGCAGCCCACAGGGGTCCGGGGCCAACGTCCTGACTTTC; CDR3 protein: CASSPQGSGANVLTF
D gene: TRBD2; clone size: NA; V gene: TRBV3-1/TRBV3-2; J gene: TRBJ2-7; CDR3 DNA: TGTGCCAGCAGCAGAGAGAGCGGGAGAGTCTGGTACGAGCAGTACTTC; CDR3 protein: CASSRESGRVWYEQYF
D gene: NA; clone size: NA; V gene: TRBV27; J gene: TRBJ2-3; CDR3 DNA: TGTGCCAGCAAATTAGGAGTAGCTAGCACAGATACGCAGTATTTT; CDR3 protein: CASKLGVASTDTQYF
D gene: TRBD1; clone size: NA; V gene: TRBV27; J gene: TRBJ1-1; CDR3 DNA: TGTGCCAGCAGCCGAAGTACAGGGGACTACACTGAAGCTTTCTTT; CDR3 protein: CASSRSTGDYTEAFF
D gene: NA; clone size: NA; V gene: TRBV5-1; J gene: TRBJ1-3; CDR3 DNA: TGCGCCAGCAGCTTACAAAGCTCTGGAAACACCATATATTTT; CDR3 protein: CASSLQSSGNTIYF
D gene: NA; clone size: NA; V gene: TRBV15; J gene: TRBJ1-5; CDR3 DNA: TGTGCCACCAGCAGAGATCTAGGGAGGAATCAGCCCCAGCATTTT; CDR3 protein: CATSRDLGRNQPQHF
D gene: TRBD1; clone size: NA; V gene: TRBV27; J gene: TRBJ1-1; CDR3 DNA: TGTGCCAGCAGATGGACAGGGGCAATGAACACTGAAGCTTTCTTT; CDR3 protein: CASRWTGAMNTEAFF
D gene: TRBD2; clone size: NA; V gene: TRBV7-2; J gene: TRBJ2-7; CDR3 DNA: TGTGCCAGCAGCTTAGAGGGAGGGTACGAGCAGTACTTC; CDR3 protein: CASSLEGGYEQYF